This TCR beta chain was sequenced during a study of blood T cell repertoires in COVID-19. Study context: Italy, Spain and the United States were the sources of the convalescent and acute COVID-19 samples. Sources were T cells, B-cell-depleted T cells, or PBMCs; the material itself was cDNA or gDNA.

Per germline, CDR1 SGHTA and CDR2 FQGNSA. The CDR3 extends over 15 amino acids. The V end lost 1 base, the J end lost 0 bases, and 7 bases lay between the germline ends. In the original workflow: Reference gene primer amplification yielded estimated nucleated cell counts. Using immunoSEQ multiplex PCR, the repertoire was profiled, and TCRdb retains in-frame clones only, with some absent. The V and J calls and the clone size are those of that table, but D and trimming were determined from the DNA. This table has roughly 200,000 clones, 80% to 90% appearing once. The clonotype was recovered from a woman aged 18-35 years who had recovered from COVID-19. The chain combines TRBV7-2 with TRBJ1-3; D not resolved. Sequenced input: peripheral blood. This CDR3 reads CASSLDTHSGNTIYF. CDR3 in DNA: TGTGCCAGCAGCTTAGACACGCACTCTGGAAACACCATATATTTT.